This entry features one T cell receptor beta chain sequence. The antigen is unknown. The sample originates from a study of CD8+ T cells in alopecia areata. Study-wide points: Compared with mice, patients displayed less clear TCR sharing, possibly for HLA-related reasons. In lesional scalp, particularly from alopecia totalis/universalis, clonality was higher than in normal scalp.

Following extraction, RNA underwent reverse transcription to cDNA, which served as the sequencing template. The method was immunoSEQ multiplex PCR; TCRdb's version includes in-frame clones alone and lacks a portion of them. The sample holds fewer than 200,000 clones; just over 65% are singletons and the top ten take approximately 10%. Germline trimming cut 0 bases from V and 5 bases from J; bases unmatched to any gene: 2. CDR1 and CDR2 from the germline V gene are SQVTM and ANQGSEA. This CDR3 has 13 amino acids. The chain has TRBV29-1 and TRBJ1-2, with 8 bases fitting TRBD1. The sequence derives from a human donor with alopecia areata. The sample was CD8+ T cells sorted from blood, taken at week 0. The DNA of the CDR3 is TGCAGCGTTGAAGATCGGACAGGGTATGGCTACACCTTC. It yields the protein CSVEDRTGYGYTF.